This T cell receptor (beta chain) was captured in a study of vaccination and CD4 T cells after COVID-19 (dated by TCRdb to between 2021 and 2024). Describing the broader study: Convalescent patients had a positive SARS-CoV-2 result on nasal swab PCR, and of these patients, nine had mild disease and one had severe disease. In the convalescent cohort there were six males and four females, among whom were two Hispanic individuals, seven Caucasians, two Asians and one multiracial person. Each participant got two doses of either the Pfizer-BioNTech BNT162b2 vaccine (n=8) or the Moderna mRNA-1273 vaccine (n=2). Post-COVID blood samples from convalescent patients were collected a median of about 100 days after diagnosis, with a range of roughly 30 to 170 days. Post-vaccine blood samples were taken a median of around 70 days after the second vaccine dose, with a range of about 13 to 241 days. Overlapping spike peptide pools from SARS-CoV-2 and from the common cold coronaviruses HCoV-NL63, HCoV-OC43 and HCoV-229E were used as culture stimuli. Control cultures used a CEFX viral epitope pool as positive control, an HIV-1 Nef peptide pool as negative control, or no peptide. In 10 COVID-19 convalescent patients and 4 infection-naive healthy vaccine recipients, the spike-specific CD4+ TCR repertoire before mRNA vaccination was compared with the repertoire after mRNA vaccination.

Taken with the paper, the label for treatment or condition translates to: roughly 10-day PBMC culture with coronavirus spike peptide pools or control peptides (ViraFEST assay). The study used the ViraFEST assay, which expanded antigen-specific T cells with peptide pools and then identified expanded clonotypes by TCR sequencing. Positive SARS-CoV-2 PCR tests in the convalescent patients dated from March to December 2020, before Alpha, Beta and Delta variants emerged in the United States. Approximately 1.8 million PBMCs per well were cultured in IMDM with approximately 5% human AB serum and 8.5 to 10 IU/ml IL-2, plus 10 ug/ml peptide pools. Half of the culture medium was replaced with fresh IL-2-containing medium on days 3 and 7. After ten to eleven days of culture, CD4+ T cells were isolated by negative selection using the EasySep CD4+ T cell isolation kit. Ficoll-Paque Plus gradient centrifugation was used to isolate PBMCs from whole blood, and the isolated PBMCs were then either used fresh or cryopreserved at -140C. In general, triplicate wells were set up for every culture condition.

Details on this clonotype: What this receptor recognizes is not known. Per-nucleotide qualities are absent, and no much larger clonotype sits a single base away.

Summary of the overall study and its limitations: Of the vaccine-specific clones found in convalescent patients, nearly all (304 of 307) were mono-reactive for SARS-CoV-2 spike instead of being cross-reactive with common cold coronaviruses. Relatively few convalescent patients were included in the study, and early timepoints after natural infection were not analyzed. Among convalescent patients, a median 86.3% of the SARS-CoV-2-reactive clones seen after vaccination appeared only after vaccination, which suggests priming specific to the vaccine. An increase in the median number of SARS-CoV-2-reactive clonotypes from approximately 20 after infection to roughly 38 after vaccination was observed, but the change was not found to be significant.

Preparation of the library involved PCR. DNA from cultured CD4+ T cells was subjected to TCR sequencing with the Oncomine TCR Beta short-read assay at the Johns Hopkins FTIC core. The QIAamp micro DNA kit was used to extract genomic DNA from the cultured CD4+ T cells. Oncomine TCR Beta libraries from cultured CD4+ T cells were pooled using unique dual indexes and sequenced on an Illumina iSeq 100. The published analysis was carried out like this. Non-productive sequences were removed, and CDR3s that did not start with C, did not end with F or W, or were shorter than 7 amino acids were discarded. The MANAFEST web application was used to identify antigen-specific clonotypes by comparing peptide-stimulated wells against reference wells and other culture wells. To be called positive, a clone needed an FDR below 0.05, an odds ratio above 5, and a productive frequency above 0.1% in at least two of three replicate wells. Clonotypes that were significantly expanded in both SARS-CoV-2 spike wells and at least one common cold coronavirus spike condition were defined as cross-reactive. Using R version 3.6.1, CDR3 homology was evaluated through Levenshtein distances (stringdist) along with unrooted phylogenetic trees (ape). Starting from the raw public reads, TCRdb applied fastp trimming at Q25, assembled clones with MiXCR and retained in-frame beta chains. Each record represents a unique CDR3 protein, reported with the most common genes and DNA among its rows. These V and J calls are TCRdb output, not the study's own analysis. A total of about 12,000 distinct CDR3 sequences appear in this sample, about 75% of them only once. Clones ranked in the top ten supply approximately 10% of the sample.

From the cysteine through the phenylalanine, the CDR3 covers 12 amino acids. The only DNA kept is the CDR3, 36 bases in frame from the first base. CDR1 and CDR2 were assigned from the germline V gene as SGHTA and FQGNSA. After removal of 5 bases from V and 9 bases from J, the junction retains 4 bases not matched to a gene. The clonotype was recovered from a human donor who had recovered from COVID-19. Source material: CD4+ T cells from blood, cultured in vitro. The chain is encoded by TRBV7-2 joined to TRBJ1-5, and TRBD1 matches 7 of the central bases. The DNA reads as follows: TGTGCCAGCAGCCTGGGACAGACGCCCCAGCATTTT. Its amino acids are CASSLGQTPQHF.